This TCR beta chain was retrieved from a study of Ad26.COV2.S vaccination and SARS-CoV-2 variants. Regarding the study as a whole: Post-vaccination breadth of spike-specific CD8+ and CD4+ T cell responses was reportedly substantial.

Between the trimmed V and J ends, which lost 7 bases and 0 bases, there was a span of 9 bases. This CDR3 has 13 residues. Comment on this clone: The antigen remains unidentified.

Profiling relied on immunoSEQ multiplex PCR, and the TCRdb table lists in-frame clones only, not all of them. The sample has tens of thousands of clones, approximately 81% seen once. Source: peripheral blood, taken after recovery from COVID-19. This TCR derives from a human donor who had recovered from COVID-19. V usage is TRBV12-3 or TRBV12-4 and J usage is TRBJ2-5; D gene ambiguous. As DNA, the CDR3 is TGTGCCAGCACCATTGACAACCAAGAGACCCAGTACTTC. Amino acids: CASTIDNQETQYF.